The entry that follows covers one TCR beta chain sequence. The antigen remains unidentified. This record belongs to a study of blood T cells in healthy people across ages. Through a sample-barcoded 5' primer and a J-beta primer mix, a second PCR was run for roughly 6 to 12 cycles. Each single sample gave us at least 2.5 million CDR3-containing paired-end reads. One entry per CDR3 protein results from TCRdb running MiXCR on the 5' RACE reads. The sample has 800,000 or so distinct CDR3 sequences; approximately 25% are singletons. Study-wide results and limits: Age advanced and TCR beta diversity per million T cells fell, roughly linearly.

These data were also filed under a second study, of T cells of mothers and their children. That work adds: Related mother-child pairs showed slightly, non-significantly higher overlap than unrelated pairs. There were no persistent microchimeric T cell clones detected.

Sample: blood. This clonotype originated in a boy younger than 18 in good health.

CDR3 protein: CAISEPDGTTWDTQYF. In DNA form, the CDR3 reads TGTGCCATCAGTGAACCTGATGGGACTACCTGGGATACGCAGTATTTT. This chain joins TRBV10-3 and TRBJ2-3; TRBD2 aligns across 7 bases. CDR3 length: 16 residues. Germline assignment: CDR1 ENHRY and CDR2 SYGVKD. Trimming cost V 3 bases and J 6 bases; bases outside gene matches: 12.